This record covers a single TCR beta chain. The patients, who had no history of other malignancies and had received no prior chemotherapy or radiotherapy, were all found to be node-negative on CT and PET/CT. Peripheral blood, approximately 6 milliliters per draw, was collected at each of two time points. This sample was taken from a study of prognosis after radiotherapy for stage I lung cancer. Study overall: Among the patients, about 7 had squamous cell carcinoma and eleven to twelve had adenocarcinoma. There were no patients who received concurrent therapy with stereotactic body radiotherapy.

This CDR3 has 18 amino acids. Trimming left V 3 bases short and J 2 bases short, with 23 bases between. Germline V gene data show CDR1 as MNHEY and CDR2 as SVGAGI. The TCR beta CDR3 region was amplified from genomic DNA, with two rounds of multiplex PCR being used for the amplification. Every TRBV and TRBJ gene had its own specific primer in first-round PCR. MiXCR was run by TCRdb on the multiplex PCR reads, yielding one entry per CDR3 protein. Of tens of thousands of distinct CDR3 sequences listed, about 24% are singletons. The sequenced sample was PBMCs, obtained before or after stereotactic body radiation therapy (not recorded which). J is TRBJ2-7 and V is TRBV6-5; D not certain. The receptor was isolated from a donor over 45 with non-small cell lung cancer. CDR3 in DNA: TGTGCCAGCAGTTATAGTAACTTGGGCGTGTCCCCGGCCTACGAGCAGTACTTC. Protein product: CASSYSNLGVSPAYEQYF.